The source of this T cell receptor (beta chain) is a study of PD-1 blockade in classical Hodgkin lymphoma. This clone has just one count. Each and every patient relapsed after autologous stem cell transplantation, and patients got differing brentuximab vedotin exposure. The repertoire was sequenced with immunoSEQ multiplex PCR; TCRdb's copy has only in-frame clones and lacks some. This repertoire shows over 5,500 clones, roughly 86% found once; its top ten account for 25% to 35%. This CDR3 is built from 13 residues. CDR1 and CDR2 from the germline V gene are KGHSH and LQKENI. V dropped 4 bases and J dropped 6; count of bases not matched to a gene: 5.

The chain links TRBV18 to TRBJ1-1, with TRBD1 matching 7 bases. Material: peripheral blood mononuclear cells (PBMCs), obtained at baseline. This TCR came from a human donor with classical Hodgkin lymphoma. For the CDR3, the DNA is TGTGCCAGCTCACTCAAGGGGGCGGCTGAAGCTTTCTTT. Translating it yields CASSLKGAAEAFF.